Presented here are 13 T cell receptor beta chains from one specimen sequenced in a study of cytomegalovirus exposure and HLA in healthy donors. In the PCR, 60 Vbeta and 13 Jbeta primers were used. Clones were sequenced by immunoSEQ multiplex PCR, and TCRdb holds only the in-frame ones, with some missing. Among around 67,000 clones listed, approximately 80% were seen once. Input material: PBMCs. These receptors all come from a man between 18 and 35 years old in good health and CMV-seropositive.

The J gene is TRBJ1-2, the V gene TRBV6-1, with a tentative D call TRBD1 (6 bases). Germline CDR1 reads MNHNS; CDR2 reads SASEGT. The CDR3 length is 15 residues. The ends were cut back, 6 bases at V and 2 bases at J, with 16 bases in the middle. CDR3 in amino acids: CASRGLQGRNYGYTF. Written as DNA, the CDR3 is TGTGCCAGCAGAGGATTACAGGGAAGAAACTATGGCTACACCTTC.

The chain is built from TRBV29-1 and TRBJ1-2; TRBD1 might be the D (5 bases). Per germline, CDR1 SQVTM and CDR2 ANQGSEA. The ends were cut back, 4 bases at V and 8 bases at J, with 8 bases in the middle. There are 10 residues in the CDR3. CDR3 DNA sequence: TGCAGCGTTGCGGGGGACGGCTACACCTTC. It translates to CSVAGDGYTF. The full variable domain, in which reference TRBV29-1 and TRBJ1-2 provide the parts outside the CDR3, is SAVISQKPSRDICQRGTSLTIQCQVDSQVTMMFWYRQQPGQSLTLIATANQGSEATYESGFVIDKFPISRPNLTFSTLTVSNMSPEDSSIYLCSVAGDGYTFGSGTRLTVV.

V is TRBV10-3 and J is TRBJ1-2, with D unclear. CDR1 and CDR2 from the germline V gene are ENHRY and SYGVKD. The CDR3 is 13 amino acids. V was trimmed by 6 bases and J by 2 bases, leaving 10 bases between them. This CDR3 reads CAISPDNNYGYTF. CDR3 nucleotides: TGTGCCATCAGCCCCGACAACAACTATGGCTACACCTTC.

CDR3 protein: CASSRQGGEETQYF. The CDR3 nucleotides read TGTGCCAGCAGTCGACAGGGCGGGGAAGAGACCCAGTACTTC. V gene TRBV6-5 combines with J gene TRBJ2-5, with D perhaps TRBD1 (7 bases). CDR3 length equals 14 residues. Germline CDR1 is MNHEY and CDR2 is SVGAGI. V lost 5 bases to trimming and J lost 3 bases, with 13 bases between them.

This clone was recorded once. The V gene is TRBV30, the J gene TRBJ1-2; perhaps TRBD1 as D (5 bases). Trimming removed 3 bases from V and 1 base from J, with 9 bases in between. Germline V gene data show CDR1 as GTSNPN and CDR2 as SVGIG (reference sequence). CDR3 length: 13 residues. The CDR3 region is CAWRGGFNYGYTF. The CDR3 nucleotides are TGTGCCTGGAGGGGGGGTTTTAACTATGGCTACACCTTC.

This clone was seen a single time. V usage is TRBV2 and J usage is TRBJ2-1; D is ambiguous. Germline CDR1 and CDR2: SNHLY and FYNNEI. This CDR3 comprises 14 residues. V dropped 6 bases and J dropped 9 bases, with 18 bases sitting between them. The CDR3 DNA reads TGTGCCAGCAGACGGTCACAACCTTCGGGTGAGCAGTTCTTC. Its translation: CASRRSQPSGEQFF.

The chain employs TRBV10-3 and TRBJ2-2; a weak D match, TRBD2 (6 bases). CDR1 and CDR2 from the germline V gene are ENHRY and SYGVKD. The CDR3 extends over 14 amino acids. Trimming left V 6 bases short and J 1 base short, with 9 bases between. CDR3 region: CAIRQGGNTGELFF. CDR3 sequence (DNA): TGTGCCATCAGGCAGGGAGGGAACACCGGGGAGCTGTTTTTT.

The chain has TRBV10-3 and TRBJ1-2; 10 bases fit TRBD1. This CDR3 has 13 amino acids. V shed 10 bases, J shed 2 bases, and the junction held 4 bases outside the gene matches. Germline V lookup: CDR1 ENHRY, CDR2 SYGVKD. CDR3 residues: CANKGQGNYGYTF. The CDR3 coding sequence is TGTGCCAACAAGGGACAGGGGAACTATGGCTACACCTTC.

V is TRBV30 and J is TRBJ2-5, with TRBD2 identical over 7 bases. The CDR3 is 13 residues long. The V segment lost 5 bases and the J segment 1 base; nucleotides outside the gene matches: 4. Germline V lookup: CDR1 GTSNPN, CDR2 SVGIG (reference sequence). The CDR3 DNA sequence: TGTGCCTGGGGGGGACTAATCCAAGAGACCCAGTACTTC. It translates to CAWGGLIQETQYF. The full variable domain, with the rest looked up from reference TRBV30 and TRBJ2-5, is SQTIHQWPATLVQPVGSPLSLECTVEGTSNPNLYWYRQAAGRGLQLLFYSVGIGQISSEVPQNLSASRPQDRQFILSSKKLLLSDSGFYLCAWGGLIQETQYFGPGTRLLVL.

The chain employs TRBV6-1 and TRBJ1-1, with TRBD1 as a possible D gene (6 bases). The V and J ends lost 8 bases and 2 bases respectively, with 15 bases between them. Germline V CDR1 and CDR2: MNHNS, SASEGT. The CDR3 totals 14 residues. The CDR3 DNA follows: TGTGCCAGCGACCCGGGACAAGTAAACACTGAAGCTTTCTTT. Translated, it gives CASDPGQVNTEAFF.

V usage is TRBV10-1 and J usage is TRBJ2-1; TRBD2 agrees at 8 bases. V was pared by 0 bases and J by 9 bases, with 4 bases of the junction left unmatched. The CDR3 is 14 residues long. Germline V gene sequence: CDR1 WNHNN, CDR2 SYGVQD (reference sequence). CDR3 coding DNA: TGCGCCAGCAGTGAGTCGGGACTAGACGGTGAGCAGTTCTTC. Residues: CASSESGLDGEQFF.

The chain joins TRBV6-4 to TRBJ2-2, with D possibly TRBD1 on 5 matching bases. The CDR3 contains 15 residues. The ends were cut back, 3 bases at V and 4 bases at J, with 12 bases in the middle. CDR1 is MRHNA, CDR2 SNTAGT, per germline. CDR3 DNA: TGTGCCAGCAGTGAAGGGCAGGGTACCACCGGGGAGCTGTTTTTT. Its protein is CASSEGQGTTGELFF.

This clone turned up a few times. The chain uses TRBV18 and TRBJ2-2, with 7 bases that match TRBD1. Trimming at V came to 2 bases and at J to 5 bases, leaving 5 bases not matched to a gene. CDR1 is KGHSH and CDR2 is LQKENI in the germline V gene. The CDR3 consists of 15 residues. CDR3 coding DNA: TGTGCCAGCTCACCAGTACAGGGACAGACCGGGGAGCTGTTTTTT. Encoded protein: CASSPVQGQTGELFF.